One and the same sample provided the 22 T cell receptor beta chains below, sequenced in a study of blood T cell repertoires in COVID-19 (dated by TCRdb to between 2020 and 2021). Library generation was performed with the immunoSEQ multiplex PCR assay. TCRdb took this table from immuneACCESS and kept in-frame rearrangements with V and J called. Such tables lack part of the clones; where checked against another copy, unresolved V genes explain under half of the gap, and the rest is unexplained. This sample comprises around 470,000 clones, around 90% of them detected only once. The ten largest clonotypes hold 0.6% to 0.7% of the sample. Sequencing was carried out using PBMCs or T cells enriched from blood (not recorded which). The source is a young man who had recovered from COVID-19.

V usage is TRBV7-8 and J usage is TRBJ1-6; TRBD1 might be the D (6 bases). V dropped 5 bases and J dropped 5 bases, with 10 bases sitting between them. Per the germline V gene, CDR1 is SGHVS and CDR2 is FQNEAQ. The CDR3 runs to 14 residues. CDR3 region: CASSGGWDNSPLHF. CDR3 nucleotides: TGTGCCAGCAGCGGGGGCTGGGATAATTCACCCCTCCACTTT. Full variable domain (missing parts from reference TRBV7-8 and TRBJ1-6): GAGVSQSPRYKVAKRGQDVALRCDPISGHVSLFWYQQALGQGPEFLTYFQNEAQLDKSGLPSDRFFAERPEGSVSTLKIQRTQQEDSAVYLCASSGGWDNSPLHFGNGTRLTVT.

This chain links TRBV7-3 with TRBJ2-5, with D perhaps TRBD2 (6 bases). V lost 4 bases and J lost 5, with 11 bases in between. Germline lookup yields CDR1 SGHTA and CDR2 FQGTGA. This CDR3 is 13 amino acids long. The CDR3, as DNA: TGTGCCAGCAGCTATCTTGCGGGGGAGACCCAGTACTTC. This gives the protein CASSYLAGETQYF.

A few counts support this clone. This CDR3 is CASSERQGSAEAFF. The CDR3 DNA is TGTGCCAGCAGCGAGCGACAGGGGTCCGCTGAAGCTTTCTTT. This chain links TRBV7-2 with TRBJ1-1; 8 bases agree with TRBD1. The CDR3 is 14 residues long. The V and J ends lost 5 bases and 6 bases, in that order; junction bases with no gene match: 8. Germline V gene sequence: CDR1 SGHTA, CDR2 FQGNSA. Drawing the rest from reference TRBV7-2 and TRBJ1-1, the complete variable domain is GAGVSQSPSNKVTEKGKDVELRCDPISGHTALYWYRQSLGQGLEFLIYFQGNSAPDKSGLPSDRFSAERTGGSVSTLTIQRTQQEDSAVYLCASSERQGSAEAFFGQGTRLTVV.

This chain links TRBV6-1 with TRBJ2-7, with D possibly being TRBD1 (5 bases). Germline CDR1 is MNHNS and CDR2 is SASEGT. This CDR3 comprises 17 residues. The germline V and J ends were trimmed by 3 bases and 3 bases, with 21 bases remaining between them. CDR3 sequence reads: CASSEGWGSPGVYEQYF. In DNA form, the CDR3 reads TGTGCCAGCAGTGAGGGTTGGGGCAGCCCGGGCGTCTACGAGCAGTACTTC.

The sample holds one count of this clone. This rearrangement joins TRBV18 to TRBJ1-1; D is unclear. The CDR3 sequence is 14 residues long. Trimming took off 3 bases at V and 1 base at J, with 9 bases between the two ends. The V gene's germline CDR1 is KGHSH and CDR2 LQKENI. As DNA, the CDR3 is TGTGCCAGCTCACCCAACGGAGGGAACACTGAAGCTTTCTTT. As protein: CASSPNGGNTEAFF.

The chain joins TRBV14 to TRBJ1-3; D gene unclear. Germline V lookup: CDR1 SGHDN, CDR2 FVKESK. This CDR3 region has 17 residues. V lost 4 bases and J lost 4, with 20 bases in between. DNA of the CDR3: TGTGCCAGCAGCCCTCTCTCACAGAGGGCGCGAGGAAACACCATATATTTT. Its protein product is CASSPLSQRARGNTIYF.

The chain joins TRBV5-5 to TRBJ1-1; D remains ambiguous. CDR3 length equals 13 residues. CDR1 and CDR2 from the germline V gene are SGHKS and YYEKEE (reference sequence). Trimming pared 7 bases from V and 1 base from J, leaving 11 bases between. CDR3 amino acids: CASRFVGNTEAFF. In nucleotides, the CDR3 is TGTGCCAGCCGGTTCGTTGGGAACACTGAAGCTTTCTTT.

The V gene is TRBV10-2, the J gene TRBJ1-2; no clear D. CDR1 and CDR2 (germline): WSHSY, SAAADI. CDR3 length equals 16 residues. The V and J ends lost 3 bases and 4 bases respectively, with 18 bases between them. The CDR3 nucleotides are TGCGCCAGCAGTGATTCTCTTAATGGGCCCACCTATGGCTACACCTTC. Translation gives CASSDSLNGPTYGYTF.

V is TRBV5-1 and J is TRBJ1-3, with D possibly being TRBD1 (5 bases). The CDR3 spans 14 residues. Germline V lookup: CDR1 SGHRS, CDR2 YFSETQ. V was trimmed by 3 bases and J by 4 bases, leaving 11 bases between them. CDR3 protein: CASSSDMGGNTIYF. The CDR3 DNA reads TGCGCCAGCAGCTCGGACATGGGAGGAAACACCATATATTTT.

The chain uses TRBV7-3 and TRBJ2-1, with TRBD1 matching over 7 bases. Germline trimming cut 5 bases from V and 2 bases from J; bases unmatched to any gene: 9. The CDR3 covers 16 residues. Per germline, CDR1 SGHTA and CDR2 FQGTGA. Here the CDR3 DNA reads TGTGCCAGCAGCGGAGGACAGGATCTTACCTACAATGAGCAGTTCTTC. Translation gives CASSGGQDLTYNEQFF. Full variable domain (outside the CDR3, taken from reference TRBV7-3 and TRBJ2-1): GAGVSQTPSNKVTEKGKYVELRCDPISGHTALYWYRQSLGQGPEFLIYFQGTGAADDSGLPNDRFFAVRPEGSVSTLKIQRTERGDSAVYLCASSGGQDLTYNEQFFGPGTRLTVL.

V is TRBV28 and J is TRBJ1-1; 8 positions match TRBD1. CDR3 length equals 14 residues. The germline V gene encodes CDR1 MDHEN and CDR2 SYDVKM. The junction had 7 bases not matched to a gene; V was cut back by 7 bases and J by 3 bases. CDR3 amino acids: CASTSPGGYTEAFF. DNA of the CDR3: TGTGCCAGCACCAGCCCAGGGGGCTACACTGAAGCTTTCTTT.

This chain links TRBV19 with TRBJ1-2; no reliable D call. CDR3 size: 12 residues. V lost 9 bases to trimming and J lost 2 bases, with 10 bases between them. Germline V gene data show CDR1 as LNHDA and CDR2 as SQIVND (reference sequence). The CDR3 reads CASLAKNYGYTF. Here the CDR3 DNA reads TGTGCCAGCCTCGCGAAGAACTATGGCTACACCTTC. The full variable domain, with the rest looked up from reference TRBV19 and TRBJ1-2, is DGGITQSPKYLFRKEGQNVTLSCEQNLNHDAMYWYRQDPGQGLRLIYYSQIVNDFQKGDIAEGYSVSREKKESFPLTVTSAQKNPTAFYLCASLAKNYGYTFGSGTRLTVV.

The CDR3 sequence is CASSAGQGDGYTF. In DNA, the CDR3 is TGTGCCAGCAGCGCGGGACAGGGGGATGGCTACACCTTC. The J gene is TRBJ1-2, the V gene TRBV5-4; 11 positions match TRBD1. The length of the CDR3 is 13 residues. Looked up from germline, CDR1 is SGHNT and CDR2 is YYREEE (reference sequence). The V gene end was trimmed by 4 bases and the J gene end by 6 bases; junction bases not matched to a gene: 2.

The CDR3 DNA follows: TGCGCCAGCAGCCCGAGAAAGGGGAATGGGGCCAACGTCCTGACTTTC. Amino acids: CASSPRKGNGANVLTF. The rearrangement links TRBV5-1 to TRBJ2-6, with D possibly being TRBD1 (5 bases). Trimming removed 4 bases at V and 3 bases at J, with 14 bases between. Per the germline V gene, CDR1 is SGHRS and CDR2 is YFSETQ. CDR3 length: 16 amino acids.

This chain uses TRBV10-1 with TRBJ1-2, with 7 bases aligning to TRBD1. Germline values: CDR1 WNHNN, CDR2 SYGVQD (reference sequence). V was pared by 7 bases and J by 5 bases, with 16 bases of the junction left unmatched. This CDR3 comprises 16 residues. The CDR3 reads CASTLTGVPLWYGYTF. The CDR3 nucleotides are TGCGCCAGCACTTTAACAGGGGTCCCACTTTGGTATGGCTACACCTTC.

This clone showed up just a few times. The chain is built from TRBV5-1 and TRBJ2-7; D possibly corresponds to TRBD2 (7 bases). Trimming took off 6 bases at V and 5 bases at J, with 18 bases between the two ends. Germline assignment: CDR1 SGHRS and CDR2 YFSETQ. This CDR3 has 14 amino acids. The CDR3 DNA is TGCGCCAGCAAATTTAAGGCGGGGGCAGACGAGCAGTACTTC. It is translated as CASKFKAGADEQYF.

The genes are TRBV9 and TRBJ1-6, with TRBD1 as a possible D gene (6 bases). V lost 3 bases, J lost 5 bases, and 6 bases lay in between. This CDR3 has 13 amino acids. Germline CDR1 reads SGDLS; CDR2 reads YYNGEE. The CDR3 region has the DNA TGTGCCAGCAGCGGACAGGATAATTCACCCCTCCACTTT. It codes for CASSGQDNSPLHF.

This chain uses TRBV12-3 or TRBV12-4 with TRBJ2-7, with a weak D call TRBD1 (6 bases). This CDR3 contains 13 residues. Deletions cut 7 bases from V and 0 bases from J, with 10 bases between. The CDR3 region has the DNA TGTGCCAGCAAGGGGGAGATCTCCTACGAGCAGTACTTC. It translates to CASKGEISYEQYF.

The genes are TRBV12-3 or TRBV12-4 and TRBJ2-7, with unresolved D. V was trimmed by 10 bases and J by 2 bases, leaving 12 bases between them. This CDR3 has 12 residues. The CDR3 DNA reads TGTGCCACCACTTCTTCCCCCTACGAGCAGTACTTC. It specifies CATTSSPYEQYF.

V is TRBV30 and J is TRBJ2-6, with 8 positions matching TRBD1. CDR3 length equals 14 residues. Germline CDR1 and CDR2: GTSNPN and SVGIG (reference sequence). The V and J ends lost 5 bases and 2 bases, in that order; junction bases with no gene match: 2. The CDR3 DNA reads as TGTGCCTGGTCGACAGGGGCTGGGGCCAACGTCCTGACTTTC. Residues: CAWSTGAGANVLTF.

The V call is TRBV9, the J call TRBJ1-3, with TRBD1 identical over 9 bases. The CDR3 extends over 16 amino acids. V lost 3 bases and J lost 0; bases outside the gene matches: 4. CDR1 and CDR2 (germline): SGDLS, YYNGEE. The CDR3 coding sequence is TGTGCCAGCAGCGGGGGGACAGGGCCCTCTGGAAACACCATATATTTT. It specifies CASSGGTGPSGNTIYF.

The chain links TRBV2 to TRBJ1-4; weak D call: TRBD1 (6 bases). V gave up 3 bases and J gave up 0 bases, with 8 bases separating them. There are 15 residues in the CDR3. Germline V lookup: CDR1 SNHLY, CDR2 FYNNEI. The CDR3 region has the DNA TGTGCCAGCAGTGACGAGGGGGCAACTAATGAAAAACTGTTTTTT. Translating gives CASSDEGATNEKLFF.